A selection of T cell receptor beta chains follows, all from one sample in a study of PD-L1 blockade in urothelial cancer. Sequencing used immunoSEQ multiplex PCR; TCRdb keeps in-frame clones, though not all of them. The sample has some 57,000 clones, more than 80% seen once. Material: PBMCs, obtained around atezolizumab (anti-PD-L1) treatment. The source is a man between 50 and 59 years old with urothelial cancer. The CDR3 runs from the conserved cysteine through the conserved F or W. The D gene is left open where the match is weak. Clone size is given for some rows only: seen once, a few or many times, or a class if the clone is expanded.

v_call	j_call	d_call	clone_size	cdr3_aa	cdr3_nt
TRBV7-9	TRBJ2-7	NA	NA	CASIGRYPSYEQYF	TGTGCCAGCATAGGCAGGTATCCTTCCTACGAGCAGTACTTC
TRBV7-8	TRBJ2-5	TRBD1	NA	CASSRTGGKETQYF	TGTGCCAGCAGTAGAACAGGGGGCAAGGAGACCCAGTACTTC
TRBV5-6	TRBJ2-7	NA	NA	CASSLSGPLEQYF	TGTGCCAGCAGCTTGAGTGGCCCTCTTGAGCAGTACTTC
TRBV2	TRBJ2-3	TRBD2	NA	CASSGIAGVPDTQYF	TGTGCCAGCAGTGGAATAGCGGGAGTCCCCGATACGCAGTATTTT
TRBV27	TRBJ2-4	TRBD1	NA	CASSQGAAKNIQYF	TGTGCCAGCAGCCAGGGGGCGGCCAAAAACATTCAGTACTTC
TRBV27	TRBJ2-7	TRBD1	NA	CASSLDRVSYEQYF	TGTGCCAGCAGTCTCGACAGGGTCTCCTACGAGCAGTACTTC
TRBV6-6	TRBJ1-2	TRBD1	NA	CASSYLLGQGGASYTF	TGTGCCAGCAGTTACCTACTTGGACAGGGAGGTGCGAGCTACACCTTC
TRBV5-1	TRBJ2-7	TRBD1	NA	CASSPTSGQTEQYF	TGCGCCAGCAGCCCCACATCGGGACAGACAGAGCAGTACTTC
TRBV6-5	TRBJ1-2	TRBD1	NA	CASSSAQGLDGYTF	TGTGCCAGCAGCTCTGCACAGGGGTTGGATGGCTACACCTTC
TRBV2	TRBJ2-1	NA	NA	CASSEEGRFTLYNEQFF	TGTGCCAGCAGTGAGGAAGGCAGGTTTACCTTATACAATGAGCAGTTCTTC
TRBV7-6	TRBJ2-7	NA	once	CASSFDDSQQYF	TGTGCCAGCAGCTTCGATGACTCCCAGCAGTACTTC
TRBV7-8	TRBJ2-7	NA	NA	CASSFKTSYEQYF	TGTGCCAGCAGCTTCAAGACATCCTACGAGCAGTACTTC
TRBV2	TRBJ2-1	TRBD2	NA	CASSEWTGGRNEQFF	TGTGCCAGCAGTGAGTGGACGGGGGGGCGGAATGAGCAGTTCTTC
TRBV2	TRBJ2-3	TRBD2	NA	CASRVGLADTDTQYF	TGTGCCAGCAGGGTAGGACTAGCGGACACAGATACGCAGTATTTT
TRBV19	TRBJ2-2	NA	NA	CASSMEDSLTGELFF	TGTGCCAGTAGTATGGAGGACAGCCTCACCGGGGAGCTGTTTTTT
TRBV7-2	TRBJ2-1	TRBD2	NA	CASSTGTNNEQFF	TGTGCCAGCAGCACCGGGACTAACAATGAGCAGTTCTTC
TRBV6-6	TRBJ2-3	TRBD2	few	CASSYRIAGGTDTQYF	TGTGCCAGCAGTTATCGGATAGCGGGGGGCACAGATACGCAGTATTTT
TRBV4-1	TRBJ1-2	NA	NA	CASSQDPGNYGYTF	TGCGCCAGCAGCCAAGATCCGGGGAACTATGGCTACACCTTC
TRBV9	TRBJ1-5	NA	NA	CASSVEAGHQPQHF	TGTGCCAGCAGCGTAGAGGCAGGGCATCAGCCCCAGCATTTT
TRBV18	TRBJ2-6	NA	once	CASSPLGRSTGANVLTF	TGTGCCAGCTCACCACTGGGCAGGTCAACTGGGGCCAACGTCCTGACTTTC
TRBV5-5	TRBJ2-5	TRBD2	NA	CASSLRGWGTTSGETQYF	TGTGCCAGCAGCTTGCGCGGCTGGGGGACTACCTCCGGCGAGACCCAGTACTTC
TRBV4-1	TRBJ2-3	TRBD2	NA	CASSQGGSLGQGIAGGREYF	TGCGCCAGCAGCCAAGGGGGGTCCCTTGGACAGGGCATAGCGGGAGGTCGGGAGTATTTT
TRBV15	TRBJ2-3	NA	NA	CATSRDHTDTQYF	TGTGCCACCAGCAGAGATCATACAGATACGCAGTATTTT
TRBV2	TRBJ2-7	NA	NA	CASSEARWEYEQYF	TGTGCCAGCAGTGAAGCGAGGTGGGAGTACGAGCAGTACTTC
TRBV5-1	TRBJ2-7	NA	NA	CASSSNKGQSYEQYF	TGCGCCAGCAGCTCAAATAAAGGACAGTCCTACGAGCAGTACTTC
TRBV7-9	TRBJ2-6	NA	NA	CASSLLGGVAGANVLTF	TGTGCCAGCAGCTTATTAGGGGGGGTTGCTGGGGCCAACGTCCTGACTTTC
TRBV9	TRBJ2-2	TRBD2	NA	CASSVGGGHTGELFF	TGTGCCAGCAGCGTAGGCGGGGGGCACACCGGGGAGCTGTTTTTT